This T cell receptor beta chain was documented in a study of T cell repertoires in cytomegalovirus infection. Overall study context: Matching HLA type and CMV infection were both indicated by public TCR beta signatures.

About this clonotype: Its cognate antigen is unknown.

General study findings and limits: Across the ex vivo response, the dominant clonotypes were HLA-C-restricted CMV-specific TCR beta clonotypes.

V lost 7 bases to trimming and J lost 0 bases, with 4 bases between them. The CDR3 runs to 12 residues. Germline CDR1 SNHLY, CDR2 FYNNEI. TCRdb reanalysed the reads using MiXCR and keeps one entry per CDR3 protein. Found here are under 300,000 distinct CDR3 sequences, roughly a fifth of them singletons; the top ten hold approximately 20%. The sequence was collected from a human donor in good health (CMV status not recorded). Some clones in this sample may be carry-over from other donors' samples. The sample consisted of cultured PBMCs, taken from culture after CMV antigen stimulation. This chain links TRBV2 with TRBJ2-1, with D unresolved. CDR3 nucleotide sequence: TGTGCCAGCAAACTCTCCTACAATGAGCAGTTCTTC. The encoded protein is CASKLSYNEQFF.